This T cell receptor (beta chain) was captured by sequencing in a study of cytomegalovirus exposure and HLA in healthy donors. Overall study findings and caveats: The study recorded some 160 TCR beta chains that were cytomegalovirus-associated.

Healthy bone marrow donors made up the donors. The germline V gene has CDR1 SGHTA and CDR2 FQGNSA. Trimming at V came to 4 bases and at J to 5 bases, leaving 2 bases not matched to a gene. The CDR3 totals 13 residues. PCR employed 60 Vbeta and 13 Jbeta primers. Generated by immunoSEQ multiplex PCR, the TCRdb table keeps only in-frame clones and is missing some. The sample yields 150,000 to 200,000 clones, roughly three quarters seen once. About this clone: Its target is not known.

This clonotype originated in a man younger than 30 in good health and CMV-seropositive. The sequenced material came from PBMCs. The rearrangement uses TRBV7-2 and TRBJ1-1; 9 bases fit TRBD1. CDR3 DNA sequence: TGTGCCAGCAGCTGGACAGGGGATACTGAAGCTTTCTTT. The encoded protein is CASSWTGDTEAFF. The variable domain in full, with the rest retrieved from reference TRBV7-2 and TRBJ1-1, is GAGVSQSPSNKVTEKGKDVELRCDPISGHTALYWYRQSLGQGLEFLIYFQGNSAPDKSGLPSDRFSAERTGGSVSTLTIQRTQQEDSAVYLCASSWTGDTEAFFGQGTRLTVV.